Shown below are 17 T cell receptor beta chains from a single sample sequenced in a study of shared clonotypes between healthy human individuals. The assay was immunoSEQ multiplex PCR, and TCRdb's table has in-frame clones only and misses some. Counted here are about 2 million clones, roughly 95% occurring once; the ten biggest clones make up approximately 0.13%. The sequenced sample was naive CD4+ T cells sorted from blood. The sample's subset: CD45RA+ positively selected. Receptors were obtained from a man between 18 and 35 years old in good health.

The J gene is TRBJ1-1, the V gene TRBV5-1, with a possible D match to TRBD1 (5 bases). Germline-derived CDR1 and CDR2 are SGHRS and YFSETQ. V dropped 7 bases and J dropped 3 bases, with 16 bases sitting between them. The CDR3 consists of 14 residues. The CDR3: CASGGSRRDTEAFF. The DNA for the CDR3 is TGCGCCAGCGGGGGGTCCAGGAGGGACACTGAAGCTTTCTTT.

V gene TRBV19 combines with J gene TRBJ2-7; 10 positions match TRBD1. The CDR3 sequence is 15 residues long. Germline V CDR1 and CDR2: LNHDA, SQIVND (reference sequence). The J segment lost 5 bases and the V segment lost 5 bases, leaving 9 bases of the junction unmatched. Here the CDR3 reads CASSRTGTGVDEQYF. CDR3 coding DNA: TGTGCCAGTAGTCGAACCGGGACAGGGGTCGACGAGCAGTACTTC. The variable domain in full, completed from reference TRBV19 and TRBJ2-7, reads DGGITQSPKYLFRKEGQNVTLSCEQNLNHDAMYWYRQDPGQGLRLIYYSQIVNDFQKGDIAEGYSVSREKKESFPLTVTSAQKNPTAFYLCASSRTGTGVDEQYFGPGTRLTVT.

The rearrangement joins TRBV28 to TRBJ2-7; unclear D gene. Trimming left V 2 bases short and J 6 bases short, with 11 bases between. CDR1 is MDHEN, CDR2 SYDVKM, per germline. The CDR3 extends over 13 amino acids. CDR3 protein: CASSLRIGLEQYF. The CDR3 DNA reads TGTGCCAGCAGTTTACGGATCGGGCTCGAGCAGTACTTC.

V usage is TRBV10-3 and J usage is TRBJ2-3; D not resolved. Germline CDR1 is ENHRY and CDR2 is SYGVKD. This CDR3 comprises 16 residues. Trimming left V 0 bases short and J 5 bases short, with 15 bases between. CDR3 nucleotides: TGTGCCATCAGTGAGTCTGCCCCAAATCTCGGAGATACGCAGTATTTT. This encodes CAISESAPNLGDTQYF.

This chain links TRBV6-1 with TRBJ1-4; TRBD1 is a possible D gene (5 bases). There are 13 residues in the CDR3. The germline V gene has CDR1 MNHNS and CDR2 SASEGT. V was pared by 6 bases and J by 10 bases, with 15 bases between. The CDR3 is CASRPYTGGKLFF. DNA for the CDR3: TGTGCCAGCAGGCCCTACACGGGGGGAAAACTGTTTTTT.

The rearrangement joins TRBV5-1 to TRBJ1-2; possible D gene TRBD1, 5 bases. Germline assignment: CDR1 SGHRS and CDR2 YFSETQ. The CDR3 spans 16 residues. V lost 4 bases and J lost 1, with 17 bases in between. The CDR3 sequence: CASSGSGTVLNYGYTF. CDR3 bases: TGCGCCAGCAGCGGATCCGGGACGGTACTTAACTATGGCTACACCTTC.

In regard to this clone: A read error may be the cause here, since a much bigger clone is one base away. V and J are TRBV25-1 and TRBJ1-3; D call uncertain. Germline CDR1 is MGHDK and CDR2 is SYGVNS. The CDR3 has 15 residues. The CDR3, as DNA: TGTGCCAGCAGTAGAGGGTTGAGCTCTGGAGACACCATATATTTT. Translation gives CASSRGLSSGDTIYF. The complete variable domain, with remaining parts taken from reference TRBV25-1 and TRBJ1-3, reads EADIYQTPRYLVIGTGKKITLECSQTMGHDKMYWYQQDPGMELHLIHYSYGVNSTEKGDLSSESTVSRIRTEHFPLTLESARPSHTSQYLCASSRGLSSGDTIYFGEGSWLTVV.

CDR3 residues: CAWSVRGSSYEQYF. For the CDR3, the DNA is TGTGCCTGGAGTGTACGGGGGTCCTCCTACGAGCAGTACTTC. The V call is TRBV30, the J call TRBJ2-7; a weak D match, TRBD2 (6 bases). V was pared by 0 bases and J by 0 bases, with 9 bases between. Germline lookup yields CDR1 GTSNPN and CDR2 SVGIG (reference sequence). The CDR3 extends over 14 amino acids.

The J gene is TRBJ2-7, the V gene TRBV30; perhaps TRBD2 as D (5 bases). CDR3 length equals 15 residues. Germline lookup yields CDR1 GTSNPN and CDR2 SVGIG (reference sequence). V was clipped by 5 bases and J by 2 bases, with 19 bases between them. The CDR3 loop is CAWGRGLSRAYEQYF. CDR3 coding DNA: TGTGCCTGGGGCCGAGGGTTGTCGAGAGCCTACGAGCAGTACTTC.

Details on this clone: Additional DNA sequences in this sample encode the identical CDR3. The CDR3 is CASSLDGTNTGELFF. In DNA form, the CDR3 reads TGCGCCAGCAGCTTGGACGGTACGAACACCGGGGAGCTGTTTTTT. The genes are TRBV5-1 and TRBJ2-2; D ambiguous. Germline CDR1 SGHRS, CDR2 YFSETQ. This CDR3 contains 15 residues. V lost 0 bases and J lost 0, with 6 bases in between.

On this clone itself: At the DNA level, this CDR3 is encoded by other sequences in the same sample as well. The gene calls are TRBV7-2 and TRBJ2-1; TRBD2 matches 13 bases. CDR3 length: 13 amino acids. The germline V gene encodes CDR1 SGHTA and CDR2 FQGNSA. Germline trimming cut 6 bases from V and 7 bases from J; bases unmatched to any gene: 0. DNA of the CDR3: TGTGCCAGCAGACTAGCGGGAGGGAATGAGCAGTTCTTC. It yields the protein CASRLAGGNEQFF.

The chain couples TRBV7-3 to TRBJ2-3; D assignment may be TRBD1 or TRBD2 (6 bases each). The CDR3 spans 16 residues. Germline V gives CDR1 SGHTA, CDR2 FQGTGA. The V end lost 5 bases, the J end lost 1 base, and 16 bases lay between the germline ends. The CDR3 region is CASSLLRGQGTDTQYF. The CDR3 DNA reads as TGTGCCAGCAGCCTCCTTCGGGGGCAGGGCACAGATACGCAGTATTTT.

The chain joins TRBV2 to TRBJ1-5; D gene unclear. This CDR3 spans 12 amino acids. With 6 bases removed from V and 11 bases from J, the gap between germline ends came to 14 bases. The germline gives CDR1 SNHLY, CDR2 FYNNEI. CDR3 sequence: CASSRGGDSQHF. The CDR3 nucleotides are TGTGCCAGCAGCCGAGGTGGGGATTCCCAGCATTTT.

Concerning this clone: With a much larger clone just one base away, this may be a read error. This sample includes further DNA sequences coding for the same CDR3. The rearrangement uses TRBV9 and TRBJ1-6; 7 bases line up with TRBD1. The CDR3 consists of 14 residues. With 0 bases clipped from V and 6 bases from J, the junction kept 0 bases outside the gene matches. CDR1 SGDLS and CDR2 YYNGEE come from the germline V gene. The CDR3 here is CASSVAGGNSPLHF. In DNA, the CDR3 is TGTGCCAGCAGCGTAGCAGGGGGTAATTCACCCCTCCACTTT.

The chain combines TRBV5-1 with TRBJ2-2, with 7 bases lining up with TRBD1. The CDR3 is 14 amino acids. From germline, CDR1 is SGHRS and CDR2 YFSETQ. The junction had 1 base not matched to a gene; V was cut back by 4 bases and J by 1 base. CDR3 coding DNA: TGCGCCAGCAGCAACAGGGGGAACACCGGGGAGCTGTTTTTT. It translates to CASSNRGNTGELFF.

As to this clone: The junction departs from germline at one end; a sequencing error may be responsible. The chain links TRBV7-7 to TRBJ2-5; D not certain. The CDR3 has 13 amino acids. Germline V lookup: CDR1 SSHAT, CDR2 FNYEAQ (reference sequence). This CDR3 reads CASSLASSETQYF. The CDR3 bases are TGTGCTAGCAGCTTAGCTTCCTCAGAGACCCAGTACTTC.

The chain couples TRBV6-1 to TRBJ1-5; D is perhaps TRBD1 (6 bases). Germline loops: CDR1 MNHNS, CDR2 SASEGT. V was clipped by 2 bases and J by 0 bases, with 11 bases between them. This CDR3 spans 16 amino acids. This CDR3 is CASSEIGGLSNQPQHF. CDR3 nucleotide sequence: TGTGCCAGCAGTGAAATTGGGGGGCTTAGCAATCAGCCCCAGCATTTT.